One and the same sample provided the 17 T cell receptor beta chains below, sequenced in a study of Ad26.COV2.S vaccination and SARS-CoV-2 variants. Treatment denoted: 19 received Ad26.COV2.S at low or high dose, single or two shots; 5 received placebo; per-sample allocation not given. Samples were taken on day 63 after the first vaccine or placebo injection. This table comes from immunoSEQ multiplex PCR, and its TCRdb copy is limited to in-frame clones, with some not included. The sample carries about half a million clones, 70% to 90% recorded once. Material: peripheral blood, obtained in a trial of Ad26.COV2.S vaccine versus placebo. The receptors derive from a person between 18 and 65 years old who received the Ad26.COV2.S COVID-19 vaccine or a placebo.

The rearrangement joins TRBV27 to TRBJ1-4; 10 positions agree with TRBD1. Germline V gene data show CDR1 as MNHEY and CDR2 as SMNVEV (reference sequence). V was pared by 5 bases and J by 7 bases, with 7 bases of the junction left unmatched. This CDR3 contains 15 residues. The CDR3 spells CASSLRQGASEKLFF. The CDR3 DNA reads TGTGCCAGCAGTCTTAGACAGGGGGCGAGTGAAAAACTGTTTTTT.

This chain connects TRBV4-1 to TRBJ2-3, with 8 positions matching TRBD2. CDR1 MGHRA and CDR2 YSYEKL come from the germline V gene. The CDR3 runs to 15 residues. The ends lost 4 bases at V and 4 bases at J; junction bases unmatched: 7. The CDR3: CASSRLGLAADTQYF. CDR3 in DNA: TGCGCCAGCAGCCGACTAGGACTAGCCGCAGATACGCAGTATTTT.

The chain has TRBV13 and TRBJ1-6; D is unresolved. Looked up from germline, CDR1 is PRHDT and CDR2 is FYEKMQ (reference sequence). The CDR3 covers 12 residues. Trimming left V 5 bases short and J 11 bases short, with 10 bases between. CDR3 nucleotide sequence: TGTGCCAGCAGCGCCCCCCCAGCACCCCTCCACTTT. Translating gives CASSAPPAPLHF.

The J gene is TRBJ1-1, the V gene TRBV19; no reliable D call. Germline V lookup: CDR1 LNHDA, CDR2 SQIVND (reference sequence). There are 15 residues in the CDR3. V shed 3 bases and J shed 6 bases, with 17 bases lying between them. CDR3 sequence: CASSIGWPTVAEAFF. CDR3 sequence (DNA): TGTGCCAGTAGTATCGGATGGCCCACCGTCGCTGAAGCTTTCTTT.

CDR3 loop: CASSLMVGSQAQYF. The CDR3 DNA is TGTGCCAGCAGTTTGATGGTTGGTTCCCAGGCCCAGTACTTC. The chain is built from TRBV25-1 and TRBJ2-5; D remains unclear. Trimming left V 5 bases short and J 9 bases short, with 19 bases between. This CDR3 spans 14 amino acids. Germline V gene data show CDR1 as MGHDK and CDR2 as SYGVNS.

This chain connects TRBV19 to TRBJ1-1; 9 positions agree with TRBD1. The CDR3 runs 14 residues. In germline, CDR1 is LNHDA, CDR2 SQIVND (reference sequence). V lost 2 bases to trimming and J lost 7 bases; unmatched junction nucleotides: 5. The CDR3 nucleotides read TGTGCCAGTAGTATAAGCGGGACAGGGAGTGAAGCTTTCTTT. Protein: CASSISGTGSEAFF.

J is TRBJ1-1 and V is TRBV4-3; 9 bases are shared with TRBD1. This CDR3 contains 16 residues. Germline values: CDR1 LGHNA, CDR2 YSLEER. The V and J ends lost 4 bases and 10 bases, in that order; junction bases with no gene match: 16. CDR3 loop: CASSPLSGQGAQGAFF. CDR3 DNA: TGCGCCAGCAGCCCCCTCTCGGGACAGGGAGCACAGGGAGCTTTCTTT.

The CDR3 reads CASSQNGGGGYEQYF. Written as DNA, the CDR3 is TGTGCCAGCAGCCAAAATGGCGGGGGAGGCTACGAGCAGTACTTC. The chain is built from TRBV14 and TRBJ2-7, with 7 bases aligning to TRBD2. Germline lookup yields CDR1 SGHDN and CDR2 FVKESK. The CDR3 totals 15 residues. V dropped 2 bases and J dropped 3; count of bases not matched to a gene: 7.

The chain joins TRBV6-2 or TRBV6-3 to TRBJ2-2, with TRBD2 matching over 12 bases. CDR1 is MNHEY and CDR2 is SVGEGT in the germline V gene. The CDR3 is made up of 21 amino acids. The trim removed 2 bases at V and 4 bases at J, leaving 17 bases unmatched. CDR3 sequence (DNA): TGTGCCAGCAGTTACCTACCCAGGACTAGCGGGACAACCCTACCCACCGGGGAGCTGTTTTTT. Translated: CASSYLPRTSGTTLPTGELFF.

This chain connects TRBV18 to TRBJ2-7; TRBD1 might be the D (6 bases). Germline assignment: CDR1 KGHSH and CDR2 LQKENI. The CDR3 has 11 amino acids. The V end lost 4 bases, the J end lost 5 bases, and 6 bases lay between the germline ends. This CDR3 is CASSQGDEQYF. DNA for the CDR3: TGTGCCAGCTCACAGGGGGACGAGCAGTACTTC.

The V and J genes are TRBV28 and TRBJ2-2; TRBD2 matches 9 bases. The CDR3 covers 18 residues. The V gene's germline CDR1 is MDHEN and CDR2 SYDVKM. Trimming cost V 1 base and J 3 bases; bases outside gene matches: 9. The CDR3 DNA reads as TGTGCCAGCAGTTTATTCCGGGCGACTAGCGGACACACCGGGGAGCTGTTTTTT. This translates into CASSLFRATSGHTGELFF.

This clone was recorded once. The V gene is TRBV5-4, the J gene TRBJ2-1; TRBD1 is a possible D gene (6 bases). CDR1 and CDR2 from the germline V gene are SGHNT and YYREEE (reference sequence). The germline V and J ends were trimmed by 2 bases and 0 bases, with 9 bases remaining between them. The CDR3 covers 15 residues. The CDR3 nucleotides are TGTGCCAGCAGCTTACGAGGGGGCTCCTACAATGAGCAGTTCTTC. This translates into CASSLRGGSYNEQFF.

The rearrangement uses TRBV28 and TRBJ1-1; D uncertain. From germline, CDR1 is MDHEN and CDR2 SYDVKM. The V end lost 5 bases, the J end lost 11 bases, and 15 bases lay between the germline ends. This CDR3 has 12 residues. CDR3 in amino acids: CASSGNGDIAFF. CDR3 nucleotide sequence: TGTGCCAGCAGTGGAAACGGGGATATCGCTTTCTTT. Variable domain in full (rest from reference TRBV28 and TRBJ1-1): DVKVTQSSRYLVKRTGEKVFLECVQDMDHENMFWYRQDPGLGLRLIYFSYDVKMKEKGDIPEGYSVSREKKERFSLILESASTNQTSMYLCASSGNGDIAFFGQGTRLTVV.

This sequence joins TRBV2 and TRBJ1-5; weak D call: TRBD1 (6 bases). The CDR3 is 18 amino acids. Between the trimmed V and J ends, which lost 2 bases and 0 bases, there was a span of 17 bases. CDR1 and CDR2 from the germline V gene are SNHLY and FYNNEI. The CDR3 nucleotides are TGTGCCAGCAGTGAATTCGGGACACCAAGTTATAGCAATCAGCCCCAGCATTTT. Protein sequence: CASSEFGTPSYSNQPQHF.

The chain employs TRBV9 and TRBJ2-5, with TRBD1 identical over 7 bases. The CDR3 totals 15 residues. Germline CDR1 is SGDLS and CDR2 is YYNGEE. Trimming removed 1 base from V and 1 base from J; junction bases left unmatched: 4. CDR3 amino acids: CASSVRTGLQETQYF. The CDR3 region has the DNA TGTGCCAGCAGCGTAAGGACAGGCCTCCAAGAGACCCAGTACTTC. The full variable domain, with the rest looked up from reference TRBV9 and TRBJ2-5, is DSGVTQTPKHLITATGQRVTLRCSPRSGDLSVYWYQQSLDQGLQFLIQYYNGEERAKGNILERFSAQQFPDLHSELNLSSLELGDSALYFCASSVRTGLQETQYFGPGTRLLVL.

The rearrangement links TRBV7-8 to TRBJ2-5, with TRBD2 identical over 8 bases. V shed 5 bases and J 2 bases; nucleotides not matched to a gene: 4. From germline, CDR1 is SGHVS and CDR2 FQNEAQ. This CDR3 comprises 14 residues. The CDR3 loop is CASSQTSGQETQYF. CDR3 DNA: TGTGCCAGCAGCCAAACTAGCGGACAAGAGACCCAGTACTTC. The full variable domain, rest sourced from reference TRBV7-8 and TRBJ2-5, is GAGVSQSPRYKVAKRGQDVALRCDPISGHVSLFWYQQALGQGPEFLTYFQNEAQLDKSGLPSDRFFAERPEGSVSTLKIQRTQQEDSAVYLCASSQTSGQETQYFGPGTRLLVL.

The J gene is TRBJ2-3, the V gene TRBV3-1 (or the pseudogene TRBV3-2), with 7 bases aligning to TRBD2. Germline trimming cut 4 bases from V and 1 base from J; bases unmatched to any gene: 8. The germline V gene encodes CDR1 LGHDT and CDR2 YNNKEL (reference sequence). The CDR3 is 16 amino acids. CDR3 residues: CASSRFAGVGTDTQYF. CDR3 nucleotide sequence: TGTGCCAGCAGCCGTTTCGCGGGAGTGGGCACAGATACGCAGTATTTT.